This T cell receptor beta chain was obtained from a study of shared clonotypes between healthy human individuals. Study conclusions and caveats: Deeper or shallower sequencing was expected to change how clonotypes are shared among donors. Limitation of the genetic and exposure-history diversity represented came from the few donors. Incompleteness in sorted-subset sequencing, despite large depth, was shown by rarefaction. Larger estimated richness was generally seen in naive subsets than in memory subsets.

Only in-frame clones appear in the TCRdb table, and some are missing; sequencing was by immunoSEQ multiplex PCR. Of about a million clones listed, approximately 80% are singletons. Per germline, CDR1 SGHTA and CDR2 FQGNSA. This CDR3 has 16 residues. V lost 5 bases and J 4 bases, leaving 20 bases between the germline ends. Notes on this clone: Its antigen remains unidentified.

The receptor comes from a man in his late teens or twenties in good health. The gene calls are TRBV7-2 and TRBJ1-2; D possibly corresponds to TRBD1 (6 bases). The specimen was memory CD4+ T cells sorted from blood. The sample's subset: CD45RA-negative fraction. The CDR3 region is CASSPRTASESYGYTF. In DNA form, the CDR3 reads TGTGCCAGCAGCCCACGGACAGCCTCGGAATCCTATGGCTACACCTTC.